These 21 T cell receptor beta chains share one sample of origin, sequenced in a study of post-analysis software for immune sequencing data. Study-level points and caveats: Relative to controls, patients had a handful of TRBV segments at higher frequency, with TRBV5-6, TRBV5-1 and TRBV20-1 among these.

No antigen has been assigned to these receptors. Built from TCR beta cDNA, the libraries had unique molecular identifiers in them. TCRdb re-called the PCR reads through MiXCR, storing one row per CDR3 protein. The sample contains under 900,000 distinct CDR3 sequences, roughly 58% of which appear only once. The sequenced sample was blood. The receptors were gathered from a girl aged 10 to 17 with multiple sclerosis.

Only a few counts were recorded for this clonotype. The rearrangement uses TRBV29-1 and TRBJ2-5, with D tentatively TRBD1 (6 bases). CDR1 and CDR2 from the germline V gene are SQVTM and ANQGSEA. The CDR3 extends over 14 amino acids. Trimming pared 7 bases from V and 3 bases from J, leaving 18 bases between. The CDR3 region is CSGGNRDTEETQYF. CDR3 bases: TGCAGCGGGGGAAACAGGGACACCGAAGAGACCCAGTACTTC. The full variable domain, completed using reference TRBV29-1 and TRBJ2-5, is SAVISQKPSRDICQRGTSLTIQCQVDSQVTMMFWYRQQPGQSLTLIATANQGSEATYESGFVIDKFPISRPNLTFSTLTVSNMSPEDSSIYLCSGGNRDTEETQYFGPGTRLLVL.

The chain carries TRBV4-1 and TRBJ2-6; 7 bases are shared with TRBD2. J was trimmed by 0 bases and V by 1 base; bases with no gene match: 6. The CDR3 has 18 residues. Per germline, CDR1 MGHRA and CDR2 YSYEKL. The CDR3 DNA sequence: TGCGCCAGCAGCCAAGGTCTAGCGGTGGTCTCTGGGGCCAACGTCCTGACTTTC. This encodes CASSQGLAVVSGANVLTF.

This chain joins TRBV19 and TRBJ2-1; 10 bases agree with TRBD2. There are 15 residues in the CDR3. Germline lookup yields CDR1 LNHDA and CDR2 SQIVND (reference sequence). With V trimmed by 1 base and J by 4 bases, 1 base remained unmatched. CDR3 coding DNA: TGTGCCAGTAGTATAGGGACTAGCGGTTACAATGAGCAGTTCTTC. Encoded protein: CASSIGTSGYNEQFF.

CDR3 coding DNA: TGCAGCGCGAGCGGGACAGGGGGCAGGGCCTACGAGCAGTACTTC. Translated, it gives CSASGTGGRAYEQYF. The rearrangement links TRBV29-1 to TRBJ2-1, with 12 bases fitting TRBD1. TRBJ2-7 matches the DNA end more closely, so the J call is doubtful. Germline CDR1 is SQVTM and CDR2 is ANQGSEA. This CDR3 comprises 15 residues.

Only a few counts were recorded for this clonotype. J is TRBJ2-1 and V is TRBV20-1; 10 bases are shared with TRBD2. V lost 6 bases, J lost 6 bases, and 11 bases stayed unmatched. This CDR3 contains 15 residues. Germline CDR1 is DFQATT and CDR2 is SNEGSKA (reference sequence). This chain's CDR3 is CSAPAGGPTINEQFF. The CDR3 coding sequence is TGCAGTGCCCCAGCGGGGGGGCCGACAATCAATGAGCAGTTCTTC.

The chain uses TRBV5-4 and TRBJ2-5; 7 bases are shared with TRBD1. The closer fit of TRBJ2-7 to the DNA end suggests the J call may be wrong. From germline, CDR1 is SGHNT and CDR2 YYREEE (reference sequence). The CDR3 loop spans 16 amino acids. CDR3: CASSLGASRDSYEQYF. CDR3 nucleotide sequence: TGTGCCAGCAGCTTGGGAGCCTCCCGGGACAGCTACGAGCAGTACTTC.

The chain is built from TRBV20-1 and TRBJ2-5; 11 nucleotides align to TRBD2. The CDR3 totals 12 residues. The germline CDR1 and CDR2 sequences are DFQATT and SNEGSKA (reference sequence). DNA for the CDR3: TGCAGCAAACTAGCGGGGGAAGAGACCCAGTACTTC. This translates into CSKLAGEETQYF.

This clonotype was counted a few times. The V call is TRBV3-1, the J call TRBJ2-7; TRBD1 aligns across 8 bases. CDR1 and CDR2 from the germline V gene are LGHDT and YNNKEL (reference sequence). The CDR3 contains 13 residues. The ends lost 5 bases at V and 2 bases at J; junction bases unmatched: 2. The CDR3 DNA reads TGTGCCAGCAGCGTGACAGGGGCCTACGAGCAGTACTTC. It yields the protein CASSVTGAYEQYF.

V and J are TRBV15 and TRBJ2-3; D gene uncertain. The CDR3 is made up of 14 amino acids. Germline V gene data show CDR1 as LNHNV and CDR2 as YYDKDF (reference sequence). V shed 0 bases and J shed 6 bases, with 10 bases lying between them. In nucleotides, the CDR3 is TGTGCCACCAGCAGAGACCCAACTTGGGATACGCAGTATTTT. It translates to CATSRDPTWDTQYF.

The chain joins TRBV10-3 to TRBJ2-1; 9 positions match TRBD1. Trimming at V came to 5 bases and at J to 4 bases, leaving 9 bases not matched to a gene. The V gene's germline CDR1 is ENHRY and CDR2 SYGVKD. This CDR3 spans 16 amino acids. CDR3 sequence: CAISRQGVPRYNEQFF. The CDR3 DNA sequence: TGTGCCATCAGTCGACAGGGGGTCCCGAGATACAATGAGCAGTTCTTC.

This chain joins TRBV12-3 or TRBV12-4 and TRBJ2-4; TRBD2 matches 8 bases. The CDR3 is 16 amino acids. The trim removed 2 bases at V and 0 bases at J, leaving 3 bases unmatched. The DNA for the CDR3 is TGTGCCAGCAGTTTAAGCGGGAGATCAGCCAAAAACATTCAGTACTTC. This sequence encodes CASSLSGRSAKNIQYF.

The gene calls are TRBV2 and TRBJ2-2; D uncertain. V dropped 7 bases and J dropped 0 bases, with 9 bases sitting between them. CDR1 is SNHLY, CDR2 FYNNEI, per germline. The CDR3 extends over 14 amino acids. The CDR3, as DNA: TGTGCCAGCACCTATCGCGCGAACACCGGGGAGCTGTTTTTT. Translating it yields CASTYRANTGELFF. The full variable domain, with the rest looked up from reference TRBV2 and TRBJ2-2, is EPEVTQTPSHQVTQMGQEVILRCVPISNHLYFYWYRQILGQKVEFLVSFYNNEISEKSEIFDDQFSVERPDGSNFTLKIRSTKLEDSAMYFCASTYRANTGELFFGEGSRLTVL.

This chain links TRBV29-1 with TRBJ2-1; D remains ambiguous. Trimming took off 4 bases at V and 11 bases at J, with 12 bases between the two ends. The germline CDR1 and CDR2 sequences are SQVTM and ANQGSEA. The CDR3 consists of 11 residues. The DNA for the CDR3 is TGCAGCGTTGGGGGTGGGGAACAGCAGTTCTTC. It is translated as CSVGGGEQQFF.

CDR3 sequence reads: CASSQDRQRWETQYF. CDR3 DNA sequence: TGTGCCAGCAGCCAAGATCGCCAAAGATGGGAGACCCAGTACTTC. The chain combines TRBV14 with TRBJ2-5; D remains unclear. CDR1 and CDR2 (germline): SGHDN, FVKESK. The CDR3 runs to 15 residues. V shed 0 bases and J shed 5 bases, with 13 bases lying between them.

The chain recombines TRBV12-3 or TRBV12-4 with TRBJ1-5; TRBD1 matches 7 bases. V was clipped by 3 bases and J by 7 bases; unmatched bases: 6. The CDR3 runs 14 residues. The CDR3 DNA reads TGTGCCAGCAGTTTGACAGGGTTGAGGCAGCCCCAGCATTTT. Residues: CASSLTGLRQPQHF.

The V call is TRBV29-1, the J call TRBJ2-5; 9 bases agree with TRBD2. Germline V gene sequence: CDR1 SQVTM, CDR2 ANQGSEA. The CDR3 length is 16 residues. Trimming cost V 4 bases and J 4 bases; bases outside gene matches: 13. DNA for the CDR3: TGCAGCGTTGGGGAAATCCCCCTAGCGGGATTAGAGACCCAGTACTTC. It yields the protein CSVGEIPLAGLETQYF.

This clonotype has only a few counts. This rearrangement joins TRBV6-6 to TRBJ2-7; no firm D call. This CDR3 has 12 residues. V was clipped by 6 bases and J by 4 bases, with 10 bases between them. Germline lookup yields CDR1 MNHNY and CDR2 SVGAGI (reference sequence). The CDR3 DNA is TGTGCCAGCAGCCAACAGTCGTACGAGCAGTACTTC. Residues: CASSQQSYEQYF.

The rearrangement joins TRBV2 to TRBJ2-1, with TRBD1 matching 7 bases. V was clipped by 5 bases and J by 3 bases; unmatched bases: 7. The CDR3 spans 15 residues. CDR1 is SNHLY and CDR2 is FYNNEI in the germline V gene. The CDR3 here is CASSNPGQIYNEQFF. The CDR3 DNA reads as TGTGCCAGCAGTAACCCGGGACAGATCTACAATGAGCAGTTCTTC.

This sequence joins TRBV20-1 and TRBJ2-5, with 7 nucleotides matching TRBD1. Per germline, CDR1 DFQATT and CDR2 SNEGSKA (reference sequence). V lost 7 bases and J lost 3; bases outside the gene matches: 11. The CDR3 length is 14 residues. CDR3 sequence reads: CSVPGWDREETQYF. The CDR3 nucleotides read TGCAGTGTCCCCGGGTGGGACAGAGAAGAGACCCAGTACTTC.

This clonotype was detected only a few times. V is TRBV20-1 and J is TRBJ2-3, with 11 nucleotides matching TRBD2. This CDR3 region has 17 residues. Trimming cost V 0 bases and J 4 bases; bases outside gene matches: 9. Germline CDR1 is DFQATT and CDR2 is SNEGSKA (reference sequence). In DNA form, the CDR3 reads TGCAGTGCTAGAGATCCCGGAGGTAGCGGGAGGGCAGATACGCAGTATTTT. It is translated as CSARDPGGSGRADTQYF.

This clonotype has a handful of counts. The J gene is TRBJ1-5, the V gene TRBV28; D is undetermined. The V gene lost 4 bases and the J gene lost 7 bases, with 8 bases spanning the gap. The CDR3 length is 12 residues. Germline V lookup: CDR1 MDHEN, CDR2 SYDVKM. This chain's CDR3 is CASSSGSQPQHF. CDR3 in DNA: TGTGCCAGCAGTTCCGGTAGCCAGCCCCAGCATTTT.